The sequence of this T cell receptor beta chain was determined in a study of CD8 T cells in Susac syndrome. An input of 0.5 to 1 ug of RNA was subjected to reverse transcription using random hexamers. TCRdb analysed the immunoSEQ multiplex PCR reads with MiXCR anew, one entry per CDR3 protein. This table holds 150,000 or so distinct CDR3 sequences, approximately 95% found once. The CDR3 totals 11 residues. Germline V CDR1 and CDR2: MDHEN, SYDVKM. Trimming shortened V by 8 bases and J by 6 bases, and 10 bases separated the two germline ends. In contrast to the negatively isolated CD8+ and CD4+ T cells, TEMRA cells were FACS-enriched.

The sample comprised CD4+ T cells from PBMCs. The V and J genes are TRBV28 and TRBJ2-5; D is uncertain. The receptor was derived from a human donor with multiple sclerosis. CDR3 amino acids: CASGYRKTQYF. For the CDR3, the DNA is TGTGCCAGCGGATATAGGAAGACCCAGTACTTC. Full variable domain (remainder filled in from reference TRBV28 and TRBJ2-5): DVKVTQSSRYLVKRTGEKVFLECVQDMDHENMFWYRQDPGLGLRLIYFSYDVKMKEKGDIPEGYSVSREKKERFSLILESASTNQTSMYLCASGYRKTQYFGPGTRLLVL.